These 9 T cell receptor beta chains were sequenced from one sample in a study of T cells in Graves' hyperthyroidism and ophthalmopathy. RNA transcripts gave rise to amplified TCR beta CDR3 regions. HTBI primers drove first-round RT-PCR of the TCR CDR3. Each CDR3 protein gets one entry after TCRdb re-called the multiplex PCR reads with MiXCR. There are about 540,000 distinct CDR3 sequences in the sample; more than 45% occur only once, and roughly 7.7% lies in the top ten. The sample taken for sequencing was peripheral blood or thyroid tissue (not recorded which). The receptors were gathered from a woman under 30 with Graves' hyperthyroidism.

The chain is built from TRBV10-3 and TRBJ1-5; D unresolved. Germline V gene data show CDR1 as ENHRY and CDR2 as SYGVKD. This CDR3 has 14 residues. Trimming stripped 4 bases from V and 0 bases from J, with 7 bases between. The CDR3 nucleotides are TGTGCCATCAGTGCGGGAGATAGCAATCAGCCCCAGCATTTT. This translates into CAISAGDSNQPQHF.

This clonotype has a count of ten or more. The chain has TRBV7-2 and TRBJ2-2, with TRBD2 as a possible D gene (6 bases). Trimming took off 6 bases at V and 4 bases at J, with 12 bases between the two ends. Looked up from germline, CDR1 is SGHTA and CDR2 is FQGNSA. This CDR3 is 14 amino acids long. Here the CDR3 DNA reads TGTGCCAGCAGAATTAGCGGCCCCACCGGGGAGCTGTTTTTT. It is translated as CASRISGPTGELFF.

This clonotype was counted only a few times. The CDR3 bases are TGTGCCAGCAGTTTTCAGGGATTTGGTGGCTACACCTTC. Translated, it gives CASSFQGFGGYTF. This chain joins TRBV27 and TRBJ1-2, with D possibly matching TRBD1 (5 bases). Germline V gives CDR1 MNHEY, CDR2 SMNVEV (reference sequence). This CDR3 region has 13 residues. Trimming removed 3 bases from V and 7 bases from J, with 12 bases in between.

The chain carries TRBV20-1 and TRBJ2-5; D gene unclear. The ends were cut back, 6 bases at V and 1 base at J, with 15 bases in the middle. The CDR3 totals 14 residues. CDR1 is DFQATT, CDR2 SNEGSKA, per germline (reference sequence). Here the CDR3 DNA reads TGCAGTGCCAGCTCACCACGGGCCCAAGAGACCCAGTACTTC. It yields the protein CSASSPRAQETQYF.

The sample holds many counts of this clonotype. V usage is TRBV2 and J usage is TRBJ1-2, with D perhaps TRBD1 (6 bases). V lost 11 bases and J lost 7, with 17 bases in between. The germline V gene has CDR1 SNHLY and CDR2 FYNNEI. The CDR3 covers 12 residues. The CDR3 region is CAGRTGPVGYTF. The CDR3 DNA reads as TGTGCCGGCCGAACAGGGCCGGTTGGCTACACCTTC.

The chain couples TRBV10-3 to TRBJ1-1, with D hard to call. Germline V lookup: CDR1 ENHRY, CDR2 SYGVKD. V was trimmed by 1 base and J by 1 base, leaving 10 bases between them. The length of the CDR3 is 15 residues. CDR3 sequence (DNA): TGTGCCATCAGTGAGTGGGCAGGTGAGAACACTGAAGCTTTCTTT. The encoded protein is CAISEWAGENTEAFF.

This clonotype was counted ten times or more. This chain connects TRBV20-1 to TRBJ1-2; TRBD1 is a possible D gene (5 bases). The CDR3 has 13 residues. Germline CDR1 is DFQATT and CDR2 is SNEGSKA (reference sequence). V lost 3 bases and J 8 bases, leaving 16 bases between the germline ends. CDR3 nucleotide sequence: TGCAGTGCTAGTTGGGGGACCGAGCTCGGCTACACCTTC. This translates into CSASWGTELGYTF.

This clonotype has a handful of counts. This chain's CDR3 is CSVAGNEQYF. The CDR3 DNA reads TGCAGCGTTGCCGGCAATGAGCAGTACTTC. The chain combines TRBV29-1 with TRBJ2-7, with unresolved D. Trimming removed 4 bases at V and 7 bases at J, with 8 bases between. Germline V lookup: CDR1 SQVTM, CDR2 ANQGSEA. This CDR3 comprises 10 residues.

CDR3 protein: CARHRGNQETQYF. The CDR3 DNA is TGTGCCAGGCACAGAGGAAACCAAGAGACCCAGTACTTC. The chain is built from TRBV25-1 and TRBJ2-5, with D unresolved. Trimming took 9 bases from V and 0 from J, leaving 11 bases between them. Germline CDR1 is MGHDK and CDR2 is SYGVNS. CDR3 length equals 13 residues.